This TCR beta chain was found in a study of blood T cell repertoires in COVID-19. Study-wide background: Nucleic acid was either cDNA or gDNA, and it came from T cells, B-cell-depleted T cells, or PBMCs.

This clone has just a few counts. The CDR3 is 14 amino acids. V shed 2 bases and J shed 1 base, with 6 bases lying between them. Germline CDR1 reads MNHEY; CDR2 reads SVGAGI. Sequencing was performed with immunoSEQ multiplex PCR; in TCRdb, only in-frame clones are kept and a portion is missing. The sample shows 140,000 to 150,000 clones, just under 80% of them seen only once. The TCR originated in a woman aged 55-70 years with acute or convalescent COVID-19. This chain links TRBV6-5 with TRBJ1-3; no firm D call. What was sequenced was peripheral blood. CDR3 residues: CASSYRRSGNTIYF. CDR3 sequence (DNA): TGTGCCAGCAGTTACCGGAGATCTGGAAACACCATATATTTT.